One and the same sample provided the 22 T cell receptor beta chains below, sequenced in a study of blood T cell repertoires in COVID-19. The protocol was immunoSEQ multiplex PCR, while the TCRdb copy is restricted to in-frame clones and leaves out a portion. The sample holds 150,000 to 200,000 clones, roughly 81% seen once. The material sequenced was peripheral blood. The receptors originated from a woman at least 80 years old with COVID-19, enrolled during active disease.

The chain employs TRBV29-1 and TRBJ1-2; 10 nucleotides match TRBD1. Per germline, CDR1 SQVTM and CDR2 ANQGSEA. This CDR3 comprises 15 residues. V was pared by 3 bases and J by 2 bases, with 6 bases of the junction left unmatched. Here the CDR3 reads CSVEGLGQGNYGYTF. CDR3 sequence (DNA): TGCAGCGTTGAGGGCTTGGGACAGGGGAACTATGGCTACACCTTC.

This clone showed up just a few times. This chain joins TRBV9 and TRBJ1-2; D gene uncertain. V shed 0 bases and J shed 2 bases, with 11 bases lying between them. From germline, CDR1 is SGDLS and CDR2 YYNGEE. The CDR3 has 15 amino acids. The CDR3 DNA follows: TGTGCCAGCAGCGTAGAAGCAGGTTACAACTATGGCTACACCTTC. Translation: CASSVEAGYNYGYTF.

This chain's CDR3 is CASTPMGSRNTGELFF. CDR3 nucleotide sequence: TGTGCCAGTACCCCTATGGGCAGTAGGAACACCGGGGAGCTGTTTTTT. The chain joins TRBV19 to TRBJ2-2, with no clear D. Looked up from germline, CDR1 is LNHDA and CDR2 is SQIVND (reference sequence). The CDR3 loop spans 16 amino acids. Trimming shortened V by 7 bases and J by 1 base, and 16 bases separated the two germline ends. Looking up the rest from reference TRBV19 and TRBJ2-2 gives the full variable domain: DGGITQSPKYLFRKEGQNVTLSCEQNLNHDAMYWYRQDPGQGLRLIYYSQIVNDFQKGDIAEGYSVSREKKESFPLTVTSAQKNPTAFYLCASTPMGSRNTGELFFGEGSRLTVL.

The chain is built from TRBV7-9 and TRBJ2-3; 8 nucleotides align to TRBD2. Trimming at V came to 5 bases and at J to 7 bases, leaving 5 bases not matched to a gene. This CDR3 contains 13 residues. Germline V gene lookup returns CDR1 SEHNR and CDR2 FQNEAQ (reference sequence). In nucleotides, the CDR3 is TGTGCCAGCAGCACAAGCGGGAGAAATACGCAGTATTTT. It is translated as CASSTSGRNTQYF.

CDR3 region: CASSPRDISYEQYF. The CDR3 DNA is TGTGCCAGCAGTCCACGGGACATTTCCTACGAGCAGTACTTC. The J gene is TRBJ2-7, the V gene TRBV7-9; a possible D gene is TRBD1 (6 bases). Trimming removed 6 bases from V and 1 base from J, with 13 bases in between. Germline CDR1 and CDR2: SEHNR and FQNEAQ (reference sequence). The CDR3 runs to 14 residues.

The chain combines TRBV18 with TRBJ2-7; 8 bases are shared with TRBD1. Germline V CDR1 and CDR2: KGHSH, LQKENI. The CDR3 length is 14 residues. Trimming cost V 4 bases and J 7 bases; bases outside gene matches: 9. DNA for the CDR3: TGTGCCAGCTCACGCGGACAGGGTGGTTCGGAGCAGTACTTC. Translating gives CASSRGQGGSEQYF.

The chain combines TRBV11-2 with TRBJ2-2; D is unclear. The germline V gene has CDR1 SGHAT and CDR2 FQNNGV. This CDR3 comprises 12 residues. V was trimmed by 5 bases and J by 4 bases, leaving 5 bases between them. The CDR3 DNA sequence: TGTGCCAGCAGCCAAATCACCGGGGAGCTGTTTTTT. Its translation is CASSQITGELFF.

The V gene is TRBV27, the J gene TRBJ1-2, with D possibly TRBD1 on 5 matching bases. This CDR3 spans 15 amino acids. Germline V gives CDR1 MNHEY, CDR2 SMNVEV (reference sequence). With 2 bases removed from V and 1 base from J, the gap between germline ends came to 11 bases. CDR3: CASSLSQGFNYGYTF. The CDR3 DNA is TGTGCCAGCAGTTTAAGTCAGGGATTTAACTATGGCTACACCTTC.

The rearrangement links TRBV3-1 (or the pseudogene TRBV3-2) to TRBJ1-2; tentative D call: TRBD1 (6 bases). Per germline, CDR1 LGHDT and CDR2 YNNKEL (reference sequence). V lost 4 bases and J 6 bases, leaving 18 bases between the germline ends. The length of the CDR3 is 15 residues. The CDR3 DNA reads as TGTGCCAGCAGCCTCTTGAGGGGGGAGGGAAATGGCTACACCTTC. Translation: CASSLLRGEGNGYTF.

V is TRBV30 and J is TRBJ1-4, with TRBD1 identical over 10 bases. There are 12 residues in the CDR3. The V gene's germline CDR1 is GTSNPN and CDR2 SVGIG (reference sequence). Trimming at V came to 5 bases and at J to 8 bases, leaving 2 bases not matched to a gene. DNA for the CDR3: TGTGCCTGGGGACAGGGGGGCGAAAAACTGTTTTTT. It codes for CAWGQGGEKLFF.

CDR3 in amino acids: CASRHPGLADDEQFF. CDR3 sequence (DNA): TGTGCCAGCAGACACCCGGGACTAGCGGACGATGAGCAGTTCTTC. The chain has TRBV5-4 and TRBJ2-1, with 11 positions matching TRBD2. The CDR3 has 15 amino acids. Germline CDR1 and CDR2: SGHNT and YYREEE (reference sequence). The V segment lost 5 bases and the J segment 8 bases; nucleotides outside the gene matches: 9.

For this clone: Other DNA sequences of this sample code for an identical CDR3. This rearrangement joins TRBV7-2 to TRBJ1-5; D gene ambiguous. V dropped 1 base and J dropped 4 bases, with 11 bases sitting between them. The length of the CDR3 is 15 residues. Germline V gives CDR1 SGHTA, CDR2 FQGNSA. In DNA, the CDR3 is TGTGCCAGCAGCTTAGATCCGGGATCGAATCAGCCCCAGCATTTT. It specifies CASSLDPGSNQPQHF.

V usage is TRBV29-1 and J usage is TRBJ1-1; D may be TRBD1 (5 bases). The CDR3 sequence is 14 residues long. V dropped 6 bases and J dropped 0 bases, with 14 bases sitting between them. Germline lookup yields CDR1 SQVTM and CDR2 ANQGSEA. CDR3 in amino acids: CSVARQLMNTEAFF. Here the CDR3 DNA reads TGCAGCGTCGCAAGACAGCTCATGAACACTGAAGCTTTCTTT. The whole variable domain, filled in from reference TRBV29-1 and TRBJ1-1, reads SAVISQKPSRDICQRGTSLTIQCQVDSQVTMMFWYRQQPGQSLTLIATANQGSEATYESGFVIDKFPISRPNLTFSTLTVSNMSPEDSSIYLCSVARQLMNTEAFFGQGTRLTVV.

The V and J genes are TRBV5-4 and TRBJ2-3; a possible D gene is TRBD1 (7 bases). The germline V gene has CDR1 SGHNT and CDR2 YYREEE (reference sequence). Trimming took off 4 bases at V and 1 base at J, with 16 bases between the two ends. This CDR3 contains 16 residues. CDR3 nucleotides: TGTGCCAGCAGCCAGTTAGGCAGGGGGGGCACAGATACGCAGTATTTT. Translated: CASSQLGRGGTDTQYF.

The V and J genes are TRBV9 and TRBJ2-3; tentatively, D is TRBD2 (5 bases). From germline, CDR1 is SGDLS and CDR2 YYNGEE. The CDR3 has 18 amino acids. Trimming removed 0 bases from V and 0 bases from J, with 17 bases in between. The CDR3, as DNA: TGTGCCAGCAGCGTAGGCTCGGGAAGAACAATTAGCACAGATACGCAGTATTTT. Translated, it gives CASSVGSGRTISTDTQYF.

This rearrangement joins TRBV7-2 to TRBJ2-7; 9 nucleotides agree with TRBD1. Germline V gene lookup returns CDR1 SGHTA and CDR2 FQGNSA. This CDR3 is built from 15 residues. V lost 5 bases, J lost 3 bases, and 8 bases stayed unmatched. In DNA, the CDR3 is TGTGCCAGCAGCAGAACAGGGGGCGCATTCTACGAGCAGTACTTC. Translating gives CASSRTGGAFYEQYF. Full variable domain (remainder filled in from reference TRBV7-2 and TRBJ2-7): GAGVSQSPSNKVTEKGKDVELRCDPISGHTALYWYRQSLGQGLEFLIYFQGNSAPDKSGLPSDRFSAERTGGSVSTLTIQRTQQEDSAVYLCASSRTGGAFYEQYFGPGTRLTVT.

V gene TRBV5-1 combines with J gene TRBJ1-2; 9 nucleotides match TRBD1. This CDR3 is built from 16 residues. Losses at the gene ends were 4 bases for V and 4 bases for J; bases not matched to a gene: 11. Per germline, CDR1 SGHRS and CDR2 YFSETQ. The CDR3 is CASSRVPQGAAYGYTF. CDR3 nucleotide sequence: TGCGCCAGCAGCCGGGTCCCACAGGGGGCGGCCTATGGCTACACCTTC.

V gene TRBV2 combines with J gene TRBJ1-2; D possibly corresponds to TRBD1 (6 bases). Germline CDR1 is SNHLY and CDR2 is FYNNEI. CDR3 size: 14 residues. Trimming removed 2 bases from V and 8 bases from J, with 15 bases in between. The CDR3 here is CASSERQGSQGYTF. For the CDR3, the DNA is TGTGCCAGCAGTGAAAGGCAGGGGTCTCAAGGCTACACCTTC.

This chain connects TRBV5-1 to TRBJ1-2, with 8 bases identical to TRBD1. The germline V gene encodes CDR1 SGHRS and CDR2 YFSETQ. J was trimmed by 4 bases and V by 0 bases; bases with no gene match: 5. The CDR3 runs 15 residues. The DNA for the CDR3 is TGCGCCAGCAGCTTGGAGTCAGGGGGCGGCTATGGCTACACCTTC. The encoded protein is CASSLESGGGYGYTF.

This chain connects TRBV19 to TRBJ1-1; 10 positions match TRBD1. Per germline, CDR1 LNHDA and CDR2 SQIVND (reference sequence). Trimming cost V 4 bases and J 1 base; bases outside gene matches: 18. The CDR3 loop spans 20 amino acids. Here the CDR3 reads CASSSRDRGLKYSPNTEAFF. The DNA of the CDR3 is TGTGCCAGTAGTAGCCGCGACAGGGGGCTAAAATATAGCCCGAACACTGAAGCTTTCTTT.

CDR3 loop: CASSPTTSNTGELFF. CDR3 nucleotides: TGCGCCAGCAGCCCGACAACTTCGAACACCGGGGAGCTGTTTTTT. The V and J genes are TRBV5-1 and TRBJ2-2; D is ambiguous. The germline V gene encodes CDR1 SGHRS and CDR2 YFSETQ. There are 15 residues in the CDR3. Trimming left V 4 bases short and J 0 bases short, with 10 bases between.

This clone was found once. This chain's CDR3 is CASSLGTPNYGYTF. The CDR3 DNA is TGTGCCAGCAGCTTGGGGACACCTAACTATGGCTACACCTTC. V gene TRBV5-6 combines with J gene TRBJ1-2; possibly TRBD1 for D (5 bases). The CDR3 loop spans 14 amino acids. Trimming left V 0 bases short and J 0 bases short, with 6 bases between. Germline-derived CDR1 and CDR2 are SGHDT and YYEEEE.